These 6 T cell receptor beta chains were sequenced from one sample in a study of T-cell memory formation after mild COVID-19. In TCRdb, the 5' RACE reads were re-called with MiXCR into one record per CDR3 protein. This sample yields under 250,000 distinct CDR3 sequences, of which approximately 30% are seen a single time; about 10% belongs to the top ten. Sequenced sample: PBMCs or a T cell subset sorted from them (not recorded which). The receptor source for this set is an adult woman who had mild COVID-19 (a few samples of this study predate the infection). Cell type and time point are not known.

This clonotype was detected a few times. The chain uses TRBV5-4 and TRBJ2-7; 14 bases fit TRBD2. CDR3 size: 17 residues. CDR1 is SGHNT and CDR2 is YYREEE in the germline V gene (reference sequence). Germline trimming cut 4 bases from V and 3 bases from J; bases unmatched to any gene: 9. CDR3 amino acids: CASSPRLAGGLDYEQYF. The CDR3 DNA is TGTGCCAGCAGCCCCAGACTAGCGGGAGGGCTGGACTACGAGCAGTACTTC.

The table lists this clonotype with a few counts. The chain combines TRBV7-3 with TRBJ2-1; TRBD2 is a possible D gene (6 bases). The CDR3 spans 15 residues. Germline V gene data show CDR1 as SGHTA and CDR2 as FQGTGA. Trimming left V 1 base short and J 5 bases short, with 12 bases between. CDR3 residues: CASSLMRGRNNEQFF. Here the CDR3 DNA reads TGTGCCAGCAGCTTAATGCGGGGTAGGAACAATGAGCAGTTCTTC. Looking up the rest from reference TRBV7-3 and TRBJ2-1 gives the full variable domain: GAGVSQTPSNKVTEKGKYVELRCDPISGHTALYWYRQSLGQGPEFLIYFQGTGAADDSGLPNDRFFAVRPEGSVSTLKIQRTERGDSAVYLCASSLMRGRNNEQFFGPGTRLTVL.

The chain joins TRBV12-3 or TRBV12-4 to TRBJ2-3; 7 positions agree with TRBD1. V lost 3 bases and J lost 2; bases outside the gene matches: 2. The CDR3 has 14 amino acids. CDR3 loop: CASSLTGPTDTQYF. CDR3 nucleotides: TGTGCCAGCAGTTTGACAGGGCCCACAGATACGCAGTATTTT.

This clonotype was picked up a small number of times. The V gene is TRBV29-1, the J gene TRBJ2-5; TRBD1 aligns across 7 bases. The CDR3 spans 15 residues. Germline V gene sequence: CDR1 SQVTM, CDR2 ANQGSEA. The V gene end was trimmed by 4 bases and the J gene end by 5 bases; junction bases not matched to a gene: 13. In DNA, the CDR3 is TGCAGCGTTGGGGTGACAGGGAATGCCCGGGAGACCCAGTACTTC. This sequence encodes CSVGVTGNARETQYF.

This chain connects TRBV10-3 to TRBJ2-7, with no clear D. Per germline, CDR1 ENHRY and CDR2 SYGVKD. This CDR3 region has 13 residues. The V gene lost 0 bases and the J gene lost 4 bases, with 7 bases spanning the gap. CDR3 in DNA: TGTGCCATCAGTGAGTCAATGGGTTACGAGCAGTACTTC. Amino acids: CAISESMGYEQYF.

The chain uses TRBV5-6 and TRBJ2-1; D not resolved. The CDR3 has 12 residues. Germline CDR1 SGHDT, CDR2 YYEEEE. Trimming shortened V by 1 base and J by 10 bases, and 9 bases separated the two germline ends. The CDR3 protein is CASSLYIKEQFF. The CDR3, as DNA: TGTGCCAGCAGCTTGTACATCAAAGAGCAGTTCTTC. The full variable domain, with the rest looked up from reference TRBV5-6 and TRBJ2-1, is DAGVTQSPTHLIKTRGQQVTLRCSPKSGHDTVSWYQQALGQGPQFIFQYYEEEERQRGNFPDRFSGHQFPNYSSELNVNALLLGDSALYLCASSLYIKEQFFGPGTRLTVL.